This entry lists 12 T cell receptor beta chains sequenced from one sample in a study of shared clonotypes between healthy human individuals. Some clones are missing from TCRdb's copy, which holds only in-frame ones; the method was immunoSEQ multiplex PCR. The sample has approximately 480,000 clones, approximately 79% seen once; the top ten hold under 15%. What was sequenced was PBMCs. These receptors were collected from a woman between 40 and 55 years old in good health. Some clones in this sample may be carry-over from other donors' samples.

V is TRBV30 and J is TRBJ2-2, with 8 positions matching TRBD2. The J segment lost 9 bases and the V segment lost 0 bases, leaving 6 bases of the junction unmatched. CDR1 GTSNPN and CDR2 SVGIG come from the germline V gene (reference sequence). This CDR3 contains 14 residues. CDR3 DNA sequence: TGTGCCTGGAGTGTACGGGAGGGTGCGAGGGAGCTGTTTTTT. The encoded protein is CAWSVREGARELFF. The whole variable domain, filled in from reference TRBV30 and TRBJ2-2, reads SQTIHQWPATLVQPVGSPLSLECTVEGTSNPNLYWYRQAAGRGLQLLFYSVGIGQISSEVPQNLSASRPQDRQFILSSKKLLLSDSGFYLCAWSVREGARELFFGEGSRLTVL.

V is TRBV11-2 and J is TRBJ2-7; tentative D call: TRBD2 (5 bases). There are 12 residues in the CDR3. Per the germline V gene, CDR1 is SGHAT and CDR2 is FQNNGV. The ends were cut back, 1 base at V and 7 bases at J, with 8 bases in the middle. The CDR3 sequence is CASSLVPGEQYF. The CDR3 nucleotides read TGTGCCAGCAGCTTAGTACCGGGGGAGCAGTACTTC. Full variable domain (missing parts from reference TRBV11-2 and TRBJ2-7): EAGVAQSPRYKIIEKRQSVAFWCNPISGHATLYWYQQILGQGPKLLIQFQNNGVVDDSQLPKDRFSAERLKGVDSTLKIQPAKLEDSAVYLCASSLVPGEQYFGPGTRLTVT.

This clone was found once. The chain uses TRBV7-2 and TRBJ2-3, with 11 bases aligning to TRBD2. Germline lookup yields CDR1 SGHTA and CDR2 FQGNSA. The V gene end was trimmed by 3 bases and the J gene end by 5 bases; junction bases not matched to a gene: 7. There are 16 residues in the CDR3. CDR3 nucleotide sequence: TGTGCCAGCAGCTTCAGTAGCGGGAGGGCTGGAGATACGCAGTATTTT. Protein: CASSFSSGRAGDTQYF.

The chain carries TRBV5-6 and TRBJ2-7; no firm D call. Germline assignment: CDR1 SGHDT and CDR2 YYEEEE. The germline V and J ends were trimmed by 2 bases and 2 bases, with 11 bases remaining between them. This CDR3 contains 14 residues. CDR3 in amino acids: CASSLLGSTYEQYF. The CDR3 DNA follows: TGTGCCAGCAGCTTATTGGGGTCCACCTACGAGCAGTACTTC.

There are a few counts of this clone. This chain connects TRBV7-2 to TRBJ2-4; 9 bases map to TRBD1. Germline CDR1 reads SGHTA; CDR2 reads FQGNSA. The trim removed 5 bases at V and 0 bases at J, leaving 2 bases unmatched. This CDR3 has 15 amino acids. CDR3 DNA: TGTGCCAGCAGCACAGGGGGCATAGCCAAAAACATTCAGTACTTC. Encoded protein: CASSTGGIAKNIQYF.

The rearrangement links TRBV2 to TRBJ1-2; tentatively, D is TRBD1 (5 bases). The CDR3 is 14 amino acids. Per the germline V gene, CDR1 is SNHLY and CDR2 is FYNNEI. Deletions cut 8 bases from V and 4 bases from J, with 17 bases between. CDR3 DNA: TGTGCCAGCCGTAACCAGGGAGTTTCCTATGGCTACACCTTC. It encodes CASRNQGVSYGYTF. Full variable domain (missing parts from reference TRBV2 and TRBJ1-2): EPEVTQTPSHQVTQMGQEVILRCVPISNHLYFYWYRQILGQKVEFLVSFYNNEISEKSEIFDDQFSVERPDGSNFTLKIRSTKLEDSAMYFCASRNQGVSYGYTFGSGTRLTVV.

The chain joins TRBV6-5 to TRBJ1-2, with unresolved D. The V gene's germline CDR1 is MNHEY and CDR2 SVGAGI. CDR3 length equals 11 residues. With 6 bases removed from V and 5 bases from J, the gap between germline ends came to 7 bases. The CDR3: CASRSGYGYTF. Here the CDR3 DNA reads TGTGCCAGCAGGTCGGGTTATGGCTACACCTTC.

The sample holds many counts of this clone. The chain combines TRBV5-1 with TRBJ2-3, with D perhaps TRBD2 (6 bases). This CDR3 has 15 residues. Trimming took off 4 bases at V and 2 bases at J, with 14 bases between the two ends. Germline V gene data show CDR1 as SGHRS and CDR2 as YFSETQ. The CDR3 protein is CASSPGGFDTDTQYF. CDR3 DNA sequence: TGCGCCAGCAGCCCTGGAGGGTTCGACACAGATACGCAGTATTTT.

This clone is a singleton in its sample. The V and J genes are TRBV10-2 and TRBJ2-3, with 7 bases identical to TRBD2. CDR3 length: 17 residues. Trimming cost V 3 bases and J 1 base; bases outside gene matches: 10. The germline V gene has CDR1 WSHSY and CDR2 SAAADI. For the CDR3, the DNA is TGCGCCAGCAGTGACTTTCCGGGGGGATGGGGCACAGATACGCAGTATTTT. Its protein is CASSDFPGGWGTDTQYF.

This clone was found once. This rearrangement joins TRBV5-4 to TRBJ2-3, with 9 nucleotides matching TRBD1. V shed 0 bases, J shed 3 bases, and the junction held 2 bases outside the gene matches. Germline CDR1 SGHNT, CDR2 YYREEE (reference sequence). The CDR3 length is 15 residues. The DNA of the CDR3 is TGTGCCAGCAGCTTGGGGACAGGGGCAACAGATACGCAGTATTTT. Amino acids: CASSLGTGATDTQYF.

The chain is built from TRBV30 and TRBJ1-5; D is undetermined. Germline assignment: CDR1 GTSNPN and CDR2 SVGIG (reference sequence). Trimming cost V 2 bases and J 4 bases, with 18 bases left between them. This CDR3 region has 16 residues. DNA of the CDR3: TGTGCCTGGAGTCAAGGGTCGGGAAAGGGAAATCAGCCCCAGCATTTT. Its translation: CAWSQGSGKGNQPQHF.

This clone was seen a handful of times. The CDR3 loop reads CASADRVKETQYF. For the CDR3, the DNA is TGTGCCAGCGCTGACAGGGTCAAAGAGACCCAGTACTTC. The chain is built from TRBV14 and TRBJ2-5, with 7 bases aligning to TRBD1. Germline V gene lookup returns CDR1 SGHDN and CDR2 FVKESK. The CDR3 contains 13 residues. V shed 8 bases, J shed 3 bases, and the junction held 6 bases outside the gene matches.